This T cell receptor (beta chain) originates from a study of blood T cell repertoires in COVID-19. Measured with immunoSEQ multiplex PCR; TCRdb has only the in-frame clones, and not every one. The sample shows roughly 380,000 clones, around 87% of them seen only once. The CDR3 extends over 13 amino acids. The germline CDR1 and CDR2 sequences are SNHLY and FYNNEI. Deletions cut 7 bases from V and 1 base from J, with 10 bases between. The source is a man younger than 40 who had recovered from COVID-19. The chain employs TRBV2 and TRBJ1-1; a possible D gene is TRBD1 (6 bases). The sample taken for sequencing was PBMCs or T cells enriched from blood (not recorded which). The CDR3 nucleotides read TGTGCCAGCACCGTGGACAGGAACACTGAAGCTTTCTTT. Translating it yields CASTVDRNTEAFF.